Here is one TCR beta chain with its context. Study processing details: Estimation of nucleated cell counts relied on the amplification of reference gene primers. Profiled with immunoSEQ multiplex PCR; TCRdb holds only in-frame clones, not every one. That table supplies the V and J calls and clone size; D and trimming were determined from the DNA. The table lists some 200,000 clones, 75% to 90% of them singletons. The CDR3 has 16 amino acids. Per the germline V gene, CDR1 is MNHEY and CDR2 is SMNVEV (reference sequence). After removal of 6 bases from V and 2 bases from J, the junction contained 13 bases not matched to a gene. The data stem from a study of blood T cell repertoires in COVID-19. Across the whole study: Italy, Spain and the United States were the sources of the convalescent and acute COVID-19 samples. PBMCs, B-cell-depleted T cells, or T cells provided the cDNA or gDNA that made up the material.

The source material was peripheral blood. The chain carries TRBV27 and TRBJ2-7; TRBD1 matches 7 bases. This sequence originates from a woman aged 40 to 55 with acute or convalescent COVID-19. The CDR3 reads CASRPSPRQGTYEQYF. In nucleotides, the CDR3 is TGTGCCAGCAGACCCTCCCCAAGACAGGGTACCTACGAGCAGTACTTC.